This T cell receptor beta chain was found in a study of blood T cell repertoires in COVID-19. Study in general: COVID-19 samples, acute and convalescent, were from the United States, Italy and Spain. PBMCs, B-cell-depleted T cells, or T cells were the source of the cDNA or gDNA that made up the material.

Authors' analysis steps: How many nucleated cells were present was estimated from reference gene primer amplification. Sequenced by immunoSEQ multiplex PCR; TCRdb stores in-frame clones only, minus some. V and J calls and clone size follow that table, whereas D and trimming were derived from the DNA. Altogether about 220,000 clones are present, about 88% being singletons, with the ten largest covering roughly 2.6%. CDR3 size: 14 residues. V dropped 5 bases and J dropped 2 bases, with 13 bases sitting between them. CDR1 and CDR2 (germline): LNHNV, YYDKDF (reference sequence). The chain uses TRBV15 and TRBJ2-7, with D maybe TRBD2 (6 bases). The TCR comes from a middle-aged man who had recovered from COVID-19. The sequenced sample consisted of peripheral blood. The DNA for the CDR3 is TGTGCCACCAGCGAGACTAGGACCGCCTACGAGCAGTACTTC. Amino acids: CATSETRTAYEQYF.